These 5 T cell receptor beta chains share one sample of origin, sequenced in a study of blood T cells in healthy people across ages. It was with a sample-barcoded 5' primer and a J-beta primer mix that a second PCR of about 6 to 12 cycles was run. TCRdb used MiXCR to reprocess the 5' RACE reads, holding one entry per CDR3 protein. Of some 1 million distinct CDR3 sequences listed, 35% to 55% were seen once; the top ten hold around 18%. Sequenced input: blood. These receptors were collected from a woman in her sixties in good health.

The V gene is TRBV20-1, the J gene TRBJ2-3; D perhaps matches TRBD2 (7 bases). This CDR3 has 15 residues. V was clipped by 8 bases and J by 5 bases, with 23 bases between them. Per the germline V gene, CDR1 is DFQATT and CDR2 is SNEGSKA (reference sequence). CDR3 coding DNA: TGCAGTCCCGGAAGGGGGAGGGCCCGGAAAGATACGCAGTATTTT. This translates into CSPGRGRARKDTQYF.

This rearrangement joins TRBV29-1 to TRBJ1-1, with D perhaps matching TRBD1 (6 bases). V was pared by 7 bases and J by 1 base, with 13 bases between. Germline lookup yields CDR1 SQVTM and CDR2 ANQGSEA. This CDR3 has 13 residues. The CDR3 bases are TGCAGCGCCAGGACAGACCCGAACACTGAAGCTTTCTTT. It yields the protein CSARTDPNTEAFF.

V gene TRBV7-9 combines with J gene TRBJ1-2; no definite D call. This CDR3 is 12 amino acids long. Germline-derived CDR1 and CDR2 are SEHNR and FQNEAQ (reference sequence). The ends were cut back, 9 bases at V and 9 bases at J, with 17 bases in the middle. CDR3 bases: TGTGCCAGTAGCGAAGACCTGGCGCGCTACACCTTC. Translation gives CASSEDLARYTF.

Details on this clonotype: A read error is possible here, since a much larger clone lies one base away. This CDR3 is missing its conserved last phenylalanine or tryptophan, likely due to a read error. V usage is TRBV27 and J usage is TRBJ2-7; D not resolved. Per the germline V gene, CDR1 is MNHEY and CDR2 is SMNVEV (reference sequence). V was trimmed by 5 bases and J by 4 bases, leaving 15 bases between them. This CDR3 region has 14 residues. The CDR3 reads CASSPGLYPYEQYL. The CDR3 nucleotides read TGTGCCAGCAGTCCCGGGTTATACCCTTACGAGCAGTACTTA.

V usage is TRBV20-1 and J usage is TRBJ2-7; the D call may be TRBD1 or TRBD2 (5 bases each). Looked up from germline, CDR1 is DFQATT and CDR2 is SNEGSKA (reference sequence). The CDR3 is 11 amino acids. Trimming removed 4 bases from V and 5 bases from J, with 9 bases in between. CDR3 sequence (DNA): TGCAGTGCTATGGGGGTGAACGAGCAGTACTTC. It codes for CSAMGVNEQYF.